A selection of T cell receptor beta chains follows, all from one sample in a study of cytomegalovirus exposure and HLA in healthy donors. Profiling relied on immunoSEQ multiplex PCR, and the TCRdb table lists in-frame clones only, not all of them. This table holds tens of thousands of clones, around 80% found once. The sequencing sample was made of PBMCs. These receptors were obtained from a man aged 45-65 years in good health and CMV-seropositive. The CDR3 runs from the conserved cysteine through the conserved F or W. The D gene is left open where the match is weak. Not every row has a clone size; where given, it reads once, few, many or a size class.

j_call: TRBJ1-4; d_call: NA; clone_size: once; v_call: TRBV18; cdr3_nt: TGTGCCAGCTCACCCCGGGTCACTAATGAAAAACTGTTTTTT; cdr3_aa: CASSPRVTNEKLFF
j_call: TRBJ2-5; d_call: TRBD2; clone_size: NA; v_call: TRBV4-1; cdr3_nt: TGCGCCAGCAGCCAAGACGGGGTAGCGGGAGTAGAGACCCAGTACTTC; cdr3_aa: CASSQDGVAGVETQYF
j_call: TRBJ2-3; d_call: NA; clone_size: NA; v_call: TRBV4-2; cdr3_nt: TGTGCCAGCAGCCCACGGGGTGATACAGATACGCAGTATTTT; cdr3_aa: CASSPRGDTDTQYF
j_call: TRBJ2-2; d_call: NA; clone_size: NA; v_call: TRBV15; cdr3_nt: TGTGCCACCAGCAGAGATCACCCTCAGAGGAGGGTGCGCACCGGGGAGCTGTTTTTT; cdr3_aa: CATSRDHPQRRVRTGELFF
j_call: TRBJ2-1; d_call: TRBD2; clone_size: NA; v_call: TRBV11-3; cdr3_nt: TGTGCCAGCAGCTTAGGGACTAGCGCTGCCAATGAGCAGTTCTTC; cdr3_aa: CASSLGTSAANEQFF
j_call: TRBJ2-3; d_call: TRBD2; clone_size: NA; v_call: TRBV9; cdr3_nt: TGTGCCAGCAGCGTATTAGCCGGGGGGGGCAGGCGCACAGATACGCAGTATTTT; cdr3_aa: CASSVLAGGGRRTDTQYF
j_call: TRBJ2-3; d_call: TRBD2; clone_size: NA; v_call: TRBV7-4; cdr3_nt: TGTGCCAGCAGCTCCGGGGGACTAGCGGGAGTAGGAGGCACAGATACGCAGTATTTT; cdr3_aa: CASSSGGLAGVGGTDTQYF
j_call: TRBJ1-1; d_call: NA; clone_size: few; v_call: TRBV6-5; cdr3_nt: TGTGCCAGCACCCCTTGGGGGGACACTGAAGCTTTCTTT; cdr3_aa: CASTPWGDTEAFF
j_call: TRBJ1-5; d_call: TRBD1; clone_size: NA; v_call: TRBV19; cdr3_nt: TGTGCCACCTACTCGACAGGGACCAATCAGCCCCAGCATTTT; cdr3_aa: CATYSTGTNQPQHF
j_call: TRBJ2-7; d_call: TRBD2; clone_size: once; v_call: TRBV29-1; cdr3_nt: TGCAGCGTCGGGGATAGCGGGTACGAGTCCTACGAGCAGTACTTC; cdr3_aa: CSVGDSGYESYEQYF
j_call: TRBJ2-1; d_call: NA; clone_size: NA; v_call: TRBV6-5; cdr3_nt: TGTGCCAGCAGTTCTCGGACCGGGAGCTCCTACAATGAGCAGTTCTTC; cdr3_aa: CASSSRTGSSYNEQFF
j_call: TRBJ2-7; d_call: TRBD1; clone_size: NA; v_call: TRBV7-8; cdr3_nt: TGTGCCAGCAGCTTAGGGACAGGGCGGTCCTCGCACAAAAACTACGAGCAGTACTTC; cdr3_aa: CASSLGTGRSSHKNYEQYF
j_call: TRBJ1-4; d_call: NA; clone_size: NA; v_call: TRBV19; cdr3_nt: TGTGCCAGTAGCGCCGGGGGGGCGCAAGGAAAACTGTTTTTT; cdr3_aa: CASSAGGAQGKLFF
j_call: TRBJ2-4; d_call: NA; clone_size: NA; v_call: TRBV19; cdr3_nt: TGTGCCAGTAGTACACAGAACAAAAACAGTCAGTACTTC; cdr3_aa: CASSTQNKNSQYF